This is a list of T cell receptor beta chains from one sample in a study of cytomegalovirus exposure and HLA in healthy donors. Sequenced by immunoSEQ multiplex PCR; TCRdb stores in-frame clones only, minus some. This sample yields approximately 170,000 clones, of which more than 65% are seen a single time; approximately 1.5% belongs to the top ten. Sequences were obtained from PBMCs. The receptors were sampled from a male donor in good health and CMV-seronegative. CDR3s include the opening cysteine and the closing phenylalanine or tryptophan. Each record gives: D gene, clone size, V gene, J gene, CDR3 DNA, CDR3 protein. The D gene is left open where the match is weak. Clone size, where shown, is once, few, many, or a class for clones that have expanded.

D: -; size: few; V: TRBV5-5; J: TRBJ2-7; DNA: TGTGCCAGCAGCTTTTCCGGGAATTCGAACGAGCAGTACTTC; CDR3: CASSFSGNSNEQYF
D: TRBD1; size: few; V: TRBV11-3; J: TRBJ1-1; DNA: TGTGCCAGCAGCCATCTTGACAGGGGTGGTCTTGTTTTCTTT; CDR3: CASSHLDRGGLVFF
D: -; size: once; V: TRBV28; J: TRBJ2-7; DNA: TGTGCCAGCAGTCTGTGGGGGGTTGTCTACGAGCAGTACTTC; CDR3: CASSLWGVVYEQYF
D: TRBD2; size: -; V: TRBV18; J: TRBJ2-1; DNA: TGTGCCAGCCGCTCCGGGACTAGCGGGAGGGAGGAATTGGTCTCAGTCTCCTACAATGAGCAGTTCTTC; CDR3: CASRSGTSGREELVSVSYNEQFF
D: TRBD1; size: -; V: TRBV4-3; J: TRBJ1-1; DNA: TGCGCCAGCAGCCAAGATTTGGACAGGGACTGGTTCACTGAAGCTTTCTTT; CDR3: CASSQDLDRDWFTEAFF
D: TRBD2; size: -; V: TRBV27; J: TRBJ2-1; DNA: TGTGCCAGCTACTTCAGCGGCGGGGGGGCGTCCAATGAGCAGTTCTTC; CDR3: CASYFSGGGASNEQFF
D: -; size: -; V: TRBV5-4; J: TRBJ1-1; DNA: TGTGCCAGCAGCCGGGGGATCATGAACACTGAAGCTTTCTTT; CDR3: CASSRGIMNTEAFF
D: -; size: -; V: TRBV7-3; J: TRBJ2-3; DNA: TGTGCCAGCTCCCTAGGAGGGAAGGCAGATACGCAGTATTTT; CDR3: CASSLGGKADTQYF
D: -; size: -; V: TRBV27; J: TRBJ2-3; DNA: TGTGCCAGCAGTTTAATAGGGGCCACAGATACGCAGTATTTT; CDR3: CASSLIGATDTQYF
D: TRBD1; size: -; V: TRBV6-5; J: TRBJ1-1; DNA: TGTGCCAGCAGTTACACCCAGACAGGGGGCACTGAAGCTTTCTTT; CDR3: CASSYTQTGGTEAFF
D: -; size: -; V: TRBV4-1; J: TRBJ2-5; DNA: TGCGCCAGCAGCCAAGGAAGGGGCCAAGAGACCCAGTACTTC; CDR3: CASSQGRGQETQYF
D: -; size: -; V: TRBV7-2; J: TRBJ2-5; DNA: TGTGCCAGCAGCTCAGAAGGACTGGTCCAAGAGACCCAGTACTTC; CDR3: CASSSEGLVQETQYF
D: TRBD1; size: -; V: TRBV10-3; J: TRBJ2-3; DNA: TGTGCCATCAGGAACCGGGACAGAGAAATGGGTACGCAGTATTTT; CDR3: CAIRNRDREMGTQYF
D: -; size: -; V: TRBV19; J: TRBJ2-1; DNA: TGTGCCAGTAGCGTTATGGGGCCCTCCCATAATGAGCAGTTCTTC; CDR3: CASSVMGPSHNEQFF
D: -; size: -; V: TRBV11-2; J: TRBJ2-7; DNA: TGTGCCAGCAGCTTGATGGGGGGCTACGAGCAGTACTTC; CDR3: CASSLMGGYEQYF
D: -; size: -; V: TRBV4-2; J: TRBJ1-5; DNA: TGTGCCAGCAGCCAAGGCAGGGGCATTAGCAATCAGCCCCAGCATTTT; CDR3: CASSQGRGISNQPQHF
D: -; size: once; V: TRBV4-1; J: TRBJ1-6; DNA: TGCGCCAGCAGCCAAGTGGGGGGGGCCTATAATTCACCCCTCCACTTT; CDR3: CASSQVGGAYNSPLHF
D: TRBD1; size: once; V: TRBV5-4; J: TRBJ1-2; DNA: TGTGCCAGCAGCACTGCGGACAGGGGCTATGGCTACACCTTC; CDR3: CASSTADRGYGYTF
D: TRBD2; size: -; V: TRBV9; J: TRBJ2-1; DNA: TGTGCCAGCAGCGCTAGCGGGAGGGCCGATGAGCAGTTCTTC; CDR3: CASSASGRADEQFF
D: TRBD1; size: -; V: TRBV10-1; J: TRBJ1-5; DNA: TGCGCCAGCAGGGGGGACAGGCTTTCCAGTCAGCCCCAGCATTTT; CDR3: CASRGDRLSSQPQHF
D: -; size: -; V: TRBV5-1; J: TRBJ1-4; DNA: TGCGCCAGCCGAAAACAGACAACTAATGAAAAACTGTTTTTT; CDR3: CASRKQTTNEKLFF
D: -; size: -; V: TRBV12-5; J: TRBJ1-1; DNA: TGTGCTAGTGGTCCTAGAGCCGGGACAAACACTGAAGCTTTCTTT; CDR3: CASGPRAGTNTEAFF
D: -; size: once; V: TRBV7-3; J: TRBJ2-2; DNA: TGTGCCAGCAGCGAAGCCTACACCGGGGAGCTGTTTTTT; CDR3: CASSEAYTGELFF
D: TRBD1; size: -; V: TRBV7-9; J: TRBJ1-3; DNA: TGTGCCAGCAGCTTAGCCTCGACAGGGGGCGATGGAAACACCATATATTTT; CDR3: CASSLASTGGDGNTIYF
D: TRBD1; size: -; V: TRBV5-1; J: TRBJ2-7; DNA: TGCGCCAGCAGCTCTGCACAGGGGGCTGGGGAGCAGTACTTC; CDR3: CASSSAQGAGEQYF